Listed below are T cell receptor beta chains from one sample, sequenced in a study of Ad26.COV2.S vaccination and SARS-CoV-2 variants. Repertoires were generated with immunoSEQ multiplex PCR, while TCRdb's copy carries only in-frame clones and drops some. The sample consists of about 680,000 clones, more than 80% of them appearing once. The sequences come from peripheral blood, collected in a trial of Ad26.COV2.S vaccine versus placebo. All receptors derive from a person aged 18 to 59 who received the Ad26.COV2.S COVID-19 vaccine or a placebo. Each CDR3 is given with its conserved first and last residue. The D gene is left open where the match is weak. Not every row has a clone size; where given, it reads once, few, many or a size class.

clone_size | d_call | j_call | v_call | cdr3_nt | cdr3_aa
. | . | TRBJ2-5 | TRBV7-6 | TGTGCCAGCAGCCTATGGAGTCAACTTGGGGAAGAGACCCAGTACTTC | CASSLWSQLGEETQYF
. | . | TRBJ1-1 | TRBV9 | TGTGCCAGCAGCGAGGGACCGAACACTGAAGCTTTCTTT | CASSEGPNTEAFF
. | TRBD2 | TRBJ2-7 | TRBV19 | TGTGCCAGTTCCCAAGCGGGGTCCTACGAGCAGTACTTC | CASSQAGSYEQYF
few | . | TRBJ2-7 | TRBV13 | TGTGCCAGCAGCTTGAGTGGGGGCGGGGAGCAGTACTTC | CASSLSGGGEQYF
. | . | TRBJ2-2 | TRBV15 | TGTGCCACCAGCACGGTTGGGACACCACACATCGGGGAGCTGTTTTTT | CATSTVGTPHIGELFF
. | TRBD2 | TRBJ2-1 | TRBV5-1 | TGCGCCAGCAGCTTGGGACTAGCGGGAGGGCAGGGTGAGCAGTTCTTC | CASSLGLAGGQGEQFF
. | TRBD1 | TRBJ2-3 | TRBV7-8 | TGTGCCAGCAGGACCCTGGGACAGGGGTACACAGATACGCAGTATTTT | CASRTLGQGYTDTQYF
. | . | TRBJ1-4 | TRBV6-6 | TGTGCCATTCGAGACCCCGGGTCGGAAAAACTGTTTTTT | CAIRDPGSEKLFF
. | . | TRBJ2-1 | TRBV7-2 | . | CASSPSVGPGIF
. | . | TRBJ1-2 | TRBV5-4 | TGTGCCAGCAGCTTCGCCGGTAGCGGGGCGGGTGGCTACACCTTC | CASSFAGSGAGGYTF
. | . | TRBJ2-1 | TRBV19 | TGTGCCAGTACGCCCGACAGACGGTCCTACAATGAGCAGTTCTTC | CASTPDRRSYNEQFF
. | TRBD2 | TRBJ2-1 | TRBV19 | TGTGCCAGTAGTATCCCTAGCGGGGTAGACAATGAGCAGTTCTTC | CASSIPSGVDNEQFF
. | . | TRBJ1-2 | TRBV3-1/TRBV3-2 | TGTGCCAGCAGCCAAGGTTTTCGCGGCTACACCTTC | CASSQGFRGYTF
. | TRBD1 | TRBJ2-6 | TRBV19 | TGTGCCAGTAGTGGCCTCAGGGGGCGAACCTCTGGGGCCAACGTCCTGACTTTC | CASSGLRGRTSGANVLTF
. | . | TRBJ1-4 | TRBV12-2 | TGTGCAAGTCGCTCCACCAGGGGACTGTTTTTT | CASRSTRGLFF
. | TRBD1 | TRBJ1-4 | TRBV7-2 | TGTGCCAGCAGCACTCAAACAGGGGGACGGGGAAAACTGTTTTTT | CASSTQTGGRGKLFF
once | TRBD1 | TRBJ1-2 | TRBV6-5 | TGTGCCAGCAGCGAGCCGGGACAGGGAGAGAATGGCTACACCTTC | CASSEPGQGENGYTF
. | TRBD1 | TRBJ1-1 | TRBV6-5 | TGTGCCAGCAGCTTGGACAGGGGGAACACTGAAGCTTTCTTT | CASSLDRGNTEAFF
. | TRBD2 | TRBJ2-7 | TRBV27 | TGTGCCAGCAGTCGACTAGCGGGAGGGTCCGAAACCTACGAGCAGTACTTC | CASSRLAGGSETYEQYF
. | . | TRBJ1-6 | TRBV7-6 | TGTGCCAGCAGCCAATATAATTCACCCCTCCACTTT | CASSQYNSPLHF
. | TRBD1 | TRBJ1-1 | TRBV19 | TGTGCCAGTAGTGGGCGACAGGGGGCGGCGAACACTGAAGCTTTCTTT | CASSGRQGAANTEAFF
. | TRBD2 | TRBJ2-5 | TRBV6-6 | TGTGCCAGCAGTTCCCTGCGGGGGGGCAGAGAGACCCAGTACTTC | CASSSLRGGRETQYF
once | TRBD2 | TRBJ2-5 | TRBV3-1/TRBV3-2 | TGTGCCAGCAGCCAGGGACTAGCGGGGGTCGAGACCCAGTACTTC | CASSQGLAGVETQYF
. | . | TRBJ1-1 | TRBV7-9 | TGTGCCAGCAGCCCGGGGGTCCGACAGACCCAATCTAACACTGAAGCTTTCTTT | CASSPGVRQTQSNTEAFF
few | TRBD2 | TRBJ2-2 | TRBV4-2 | TGTGCCAGCAGCCAAACTAGCGAAGCGAACACCGGGGAGCTGTTTTTT | CASSQTSEANTGELFF
. | . | TRBJ1-5 | TRBV4-3 | TGCGCCAGCAGCCAAGACCAACAGGGCCAACAGCCCCAGCATTTT | CASSQDQQGQQPQHF
. | TRBD1 | TRBJ2-5 | TRBV5-1 | TGCGCCAGCAGCTTTGCCCCGACAGGGGGCAACGGGGCCCAGTACTTC | CASSFAPTGGNGAQYF
. | TRBD1 | TRBJ1-1 | TRBV29-1 | TGCAGCGCCTTCCTGGACAGGGCCACTGAAGCTTTCTTT | CSAFLDRATEAFF
. | . | TRBJ1-5 | TRBV24-1 | TGTGCCACCAGTGATTCGACGGGCCTGGGGCCCCAGCATTTT | CATSDSTGLGPQHF
. | . | TRBJ2-7 | TRBV6-2/TRBV6-3 | TGTGCCAGCAGTTTAGCAGCTTACGAGCAGTACTTC | CASSLAAYEQYF
. | . | TRBJ1-4 | TRBV6-5 | TGTGCCAGCAGTTCCCGAAATGAAAAACTGTTTTTT | CASSSRNEKLFF
. | . | TRBJ2-1 | TRBV7-3 | TGTGCCAGCAGCCCGACCCGAGGGGTAAGCTACAATGAGCAGTTCTTC | CASSPTRGVSYNEQFF
few | TRBD2 | TRBJ2-7 | TRBV3-1/TRBV3-2 | TGTGCCAGCCAGACTAGCGGAATCCACGAGCAGTACTTC | CASQTSGIHEQYF
. | TRBD1 | TRBJ1-1 | TRBV5-1 | TGCGCCAGCAGCTTCCTGGACAGGGCAAGCTTGAACACTGAAGCTTTCTTT | CASSFLDRASLNTEAFF
. | . | TRBJ2-7 | TRBV6-5 | TGTGCCAGCAGCCCCTTCCAGGGTTCCTACGAGCAGTACTTC | CASSPFQGSYEQYF
. | . | TRBJ1-3 | TRBV7-9 | TGTGCCAGCAGCCCCCCTCGGGGCTCTGGAAACACCATATATTTT | CASSPPRGSGNTIYF
. | . | TRBJ1-4 | TRBV30 | TGTGCCTGGAGTGTAGGACAGTTTAATGAAAAACTGTTTTTT | CAWSVGQFNEKLFF
. | . | TRBJ2-7 | TRBV5-1 | TGCGCCAGCAGCCCTAGGGACGGCTACGAGCAGTACTTC | CASSPRDGYEQYF
. | . | TRBJ2-3 | TRBV5-1 | TGCGCCAGCAATATTGACAGGCCACGCACAGATACGCAGTATTTT | CASNIDRPRTDTQYF
. | TRBD1 | TRBJ2-7 | TRBV19 | TGTGCCAGTAATTCCGGGACAGGGGTTTACATTTACGAGCAGTACTTC | CASNSGTGVYIYEQYF
. | . | TRBJ2-7 | TRBV6-5 | TGTGCCAGCAGTTACTCCGGGGCGCCCAATTACGAGCAGTACTTC | CASSYSGAPNYEQYF
. | TRBD1 | TRBJ2-7 | TRBV2 | TGTGCCAGCCGACAGGGGGCCAACGAGCAGTACTTC | CASRQGANEQYF
once | . | TRBJ2-2 | TRBV25-1 | TGTGCCAGCAGTGAATATGGGGGGAACACCGGGGAGCTGTTTTTT | CASSEYGGNTGELFF
few | . | TRBJ2-3 | TRBV2 | TGTGCCAGCACCCGAAGGGGGGCAGGACACGCGGGCACAGATACGCAGTATTTT | CASTRRGAGHAGTDTQYF
. | TRBD1 | TRBJ2-7 | TRBV19 | TGTGCCAGTAGTACCAGGACAGGAGATTACGAGCAGTACTTC | CASSTRTGDYEQYF
. | . | TRBJ1-2 | TRBV6-5 | TGTGCCAGCACCGAGACAGGAAGAGGCTACACCTTC | CASTETGRGYTF
once | TRBD1 | TRBJ2-3 | TRBV28 | TGTGCCAGCAGTTCTCGGACAGGGCGGCCAGATACGCAGTATTTT | CASSSRTGRPDTQYF
. | . | TRBJ1-4 | TRBV6-5 | TGTGCCAGCAGTCCACAGCCGGCAACTAATGAAAAACTGTTTTTT | CASSPQPATNEKLFF